The entry that follows covers one TCR beta chain sequence. As yet, its antigen is unknown. A junction end diverges from the germline sequence, so it may reflect a read error. The source of the sample is a study of glioma-infiltrating T cells. Findings of the study overall: Tissue and blood shared very few CDR3 sequences. Tissue-blood divergence was below expectation in non-neoplastic patients, above in gliomas.

Per the germline V gene, CDR1 is LNHDA and CDR2 is SQIVND (reference sequence). The CDR3 contains 13 residues. Using RNA template, CDR3s of TCR alpha and beta were amplified with iRepertoire arm-PCR. TCRdb itself ran the multiplex PCR reads through MiXCR, one entry per CDR3 protein. The data show under 200,000 distinct CDR3 sequences, about 40% seen once. Sequencing was done on a sample of glioma tissue, nonneoplastic brain tissue, or PBMCs (not recorded which). The chain links TRBV19 to TRBJ1-1; D may be TRBD1 (5 bases). The TCR comes from a human donor with low-grade glioma or glioblastoma, undergoing nonglioma brain surgery, or in good health (not recorded which). The CDR3 region is CASRMGRYTEAFF. The CDR3 region has the DNA TGTGCCAGTCGTATGGGGCGGTACACTGAAGCTTTCTTT.